This TCR beta chain was sequenced in a study of tumor-infiltrating lymphocytes in primary liver carcinoma. Study-wide background: The five patients, who were men and women, ranged in age from 30 to 69 years. Spanning 4.2 to 10 cm, the tumors were T1-T3 N0M0. Sequenced samples came back with roughly 3.65 to 7.13 million productive TCRbeta reads, and the counts looked alike across tissue types. Notes on the study in general: Blood's top-250-clone fraction was significantly lower than that of tumors (p = 0.039).

This clonotype was seen many times. As yet, its antigen is unknown. Blood RNA was derived from unsorted whole blood, and germline DNA was extracted too. Total RNA (about 500 ng) served as template for TCR beta cDNA synthesis primed by a constant-region primer. Three-round nested multiplex PCR performed with slightly modified ARM-PCR produced the TCR beta libraries. Researchers ran the first two PCR rounds for ten to eleven cycles each with TRBV1-TRBV30 forward primers and a C-beta reverse primer. A single record per CDR3 protein comes from TCRdb applying MiXCR to the multiplex PCR reads. The table shows fewer than 350,000 distinct CDR3 sequences, with 65% occurring only once. Germline lookup yields CDR1 MNHEY and CDR2 SVGAGI. V was clipped by 2 bases and J by 5 bases, with 7 bases between them. The CDR3 has 13 residues.

The genes are TRBV6-5 and TRBJ1-5, with D hard to call. The specimen was peripheral blood. This clonotype was obtained from a man aged 40-50 years with primary liver carcinoma and hepatitis B virus infection. DNA for the CDR3: TGTGCCAGCAGTTACGCACAATATCAGCCCCAGCATTTT. This codes for CASSYAQYQPQHF.